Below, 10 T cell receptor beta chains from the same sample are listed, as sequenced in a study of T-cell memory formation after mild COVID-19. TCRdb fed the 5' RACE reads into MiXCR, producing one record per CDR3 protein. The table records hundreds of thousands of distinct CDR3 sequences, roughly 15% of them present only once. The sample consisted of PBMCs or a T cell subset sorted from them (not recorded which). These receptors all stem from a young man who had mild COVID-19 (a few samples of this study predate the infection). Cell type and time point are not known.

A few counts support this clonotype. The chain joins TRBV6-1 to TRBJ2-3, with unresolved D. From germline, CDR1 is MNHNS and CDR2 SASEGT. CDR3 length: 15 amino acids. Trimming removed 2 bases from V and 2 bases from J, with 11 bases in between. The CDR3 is CASSEMSSHTDTQYF. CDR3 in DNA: TGTGCCAGCAGTGAAATGAGCAGCCACACAGATACGCAGTATTTT.

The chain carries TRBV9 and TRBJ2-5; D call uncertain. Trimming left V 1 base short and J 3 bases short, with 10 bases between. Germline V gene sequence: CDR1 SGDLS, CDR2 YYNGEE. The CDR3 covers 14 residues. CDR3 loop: CASSVMATEETQYF. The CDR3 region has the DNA TGTGCCAGCAGCGTAATGGCGACGGAAGAGACCCAGTACTTC. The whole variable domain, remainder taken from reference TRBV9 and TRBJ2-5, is DSGVTQTPKHLITATGQRVTLRCSPRSGDLSVYWYQQSLDQGLQFLIQYYNGEERAKGNILERFSAQQFPDLHSELNLSSLELGDSALYFCASSVMATEETQYFGPGTRLLVL.

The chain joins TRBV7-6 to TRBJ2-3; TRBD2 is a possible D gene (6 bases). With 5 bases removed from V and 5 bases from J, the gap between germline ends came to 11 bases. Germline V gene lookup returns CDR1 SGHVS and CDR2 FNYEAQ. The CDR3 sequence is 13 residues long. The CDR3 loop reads CASSPWRGDTQYF. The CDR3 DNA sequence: TGTGCCAGCAGCCCCTGGCGGGGAGATACGCAGTATTTT. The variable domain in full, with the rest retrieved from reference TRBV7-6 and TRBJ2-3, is GAGVSQSPRYKVTKRGQDVALRCDPISGHVSLYWYRQALGQGPEFLTYFNYEAQQDKSGLPNDRFSAERPEGSISTLTIQRTEQRDSAMYRCASSPWRGDTQYFGPGTRLTVL.

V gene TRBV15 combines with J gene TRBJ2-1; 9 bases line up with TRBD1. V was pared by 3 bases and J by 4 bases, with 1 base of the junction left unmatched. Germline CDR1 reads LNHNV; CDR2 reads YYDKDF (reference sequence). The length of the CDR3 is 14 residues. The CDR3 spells CATSRTGGYNEQFF. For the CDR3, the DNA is TGTGCCACCAGCAGGACAGGGGGTTACAATGAGCAGTTCTTC.

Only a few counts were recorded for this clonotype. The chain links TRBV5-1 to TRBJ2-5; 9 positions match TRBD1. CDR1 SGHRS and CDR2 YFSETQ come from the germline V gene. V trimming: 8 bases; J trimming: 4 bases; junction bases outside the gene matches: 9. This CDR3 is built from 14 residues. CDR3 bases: TGCGCCAGTACAGGGGGCGCGTCGGGAGAGACCCAGTACTTC. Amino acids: CASTGGASGETQYF.

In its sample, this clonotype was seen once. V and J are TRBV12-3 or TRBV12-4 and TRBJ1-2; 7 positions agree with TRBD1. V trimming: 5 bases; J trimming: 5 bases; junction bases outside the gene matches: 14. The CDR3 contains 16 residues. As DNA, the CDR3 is TGTGCCAGCAGTCCGAATAACAGGGGAGGTACATATGGCTACACCTTC. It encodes CASSPNNRGGTYGYTF.

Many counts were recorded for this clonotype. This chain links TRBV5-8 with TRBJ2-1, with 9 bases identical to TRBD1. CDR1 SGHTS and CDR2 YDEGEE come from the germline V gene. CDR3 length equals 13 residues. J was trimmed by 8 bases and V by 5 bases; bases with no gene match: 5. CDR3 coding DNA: TGTGCCAGCAGGCGGGGACAGGGTTATGAGCAGTTCTTC. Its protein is CASRRGQGYEQFF.

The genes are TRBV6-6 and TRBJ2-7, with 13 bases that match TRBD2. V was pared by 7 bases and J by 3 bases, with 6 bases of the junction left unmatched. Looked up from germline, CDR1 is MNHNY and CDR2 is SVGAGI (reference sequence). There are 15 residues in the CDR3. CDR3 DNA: TGTGCCAGCAAACCCGGACTAGCGGGGGACTACGAGCAGTACGTC. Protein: CASKPGLAGDYEQYV.

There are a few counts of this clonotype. The CDR3 is CSASGGDYEQYV. The CDR3 DNA is TGCAGTGCTAGCGGGGGGGACTACGAGCAGTACGTC. The chain has TRBV20-1 and TRBJ2-7, with TRBD2 identical over 8 bases. The CDR3 loop spans 12 amino acids. Trimming removed 3 bases from V and 3 bases from J; junction bases left unmatched: 1. Germline V gene sequence: CDR1 DFQATT, CDR2 SNEGSKA (reference sequence).

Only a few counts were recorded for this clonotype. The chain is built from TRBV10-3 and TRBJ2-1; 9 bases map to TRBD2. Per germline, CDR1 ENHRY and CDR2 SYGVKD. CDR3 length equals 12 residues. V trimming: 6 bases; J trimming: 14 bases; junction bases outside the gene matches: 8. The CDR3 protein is CAIRITSGREFF. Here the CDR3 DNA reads TGTGCCATCAGGATAACTAGCGGGCGGGAGTTCTTC.